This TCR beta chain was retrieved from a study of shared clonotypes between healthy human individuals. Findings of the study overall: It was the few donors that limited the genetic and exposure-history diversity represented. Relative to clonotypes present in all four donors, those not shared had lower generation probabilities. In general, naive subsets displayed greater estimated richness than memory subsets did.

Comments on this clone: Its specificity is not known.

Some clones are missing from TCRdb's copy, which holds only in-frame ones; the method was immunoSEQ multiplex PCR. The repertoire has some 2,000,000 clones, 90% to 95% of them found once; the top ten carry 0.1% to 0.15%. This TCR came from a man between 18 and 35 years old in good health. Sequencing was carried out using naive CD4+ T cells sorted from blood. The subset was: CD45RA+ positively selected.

The CDR3 region is CAISDLGQPGNGYTF. The CDR3 DNA sequence: TGTGCCATCAGTGATCTTGGACAGCCAGGGAATGGCTACACCTTC. The V and J genes are TRBV10-3 and TRBJ1-2; maybe TRBD1 (6 bases). CDR1 is ENHRY, CDR2 SYGVKD, per germline. Trimming shortened V by 3 bases and J by 6 bases, and 17 bases separated the two germline ends. CDR3 size: 15 residues.